This T cell receptor (beta chain) is from a study of PD-L1 blockade in urothelial cancer (dated by TCRdb to about 2017). Turning to the overall study: All patients started therapy in about 2014 and received atezolizumab 1,200 mg intravenously every 3 weeks. Twenty-five of 29 patients were identified as males with urothelial cancer of bladder origin, and a prior smoking history was reported by 18 of 29 patients. An ECOG performance status of 0 or 1 was recorded for the patients, and 0 to 3 prior chemotherapy regimens had been received by the patients. Blood samples were analyzed at 3 weeks after treatment start (second dose) and at 6 weeks after treatment start. A median of about 150,000 T cells and roughly 80,000 unique TCRs was obtained from blood samples, and a median clonality of approximately 0.086 was observed. The study was an exploratory multi-omic analysis of somatic, immune and clinical correlates of response to PD-L1 blockade with atezolizumab in urothelial cancer. Pretreatment tumor samples, along with matched peripheral blood serially collected before and after atezolizumab treatment, were subjected to TCR sequencing. Durable clinical benefit was defined as progression-free survival longer than 6 months, and TCR features were also tested against progression-free and overall survival. Whole exome sequencing and RNA sequencing of pretreatment tumors were performed alongside TCR sequencing in the same patients. Durable clinical benefit was achieved by nine patients but not by the remaining 20. Under 30 patients had pretreatment blood TCR-seq, approximately 24 had at least one posttreatment blood collection, and approximately 24 had tumor TCR-seq. The paper as a whole reports these results and caveats: Small sample size (n ≈ 30) and many exploratory analyses mean the results are intended to be hypothesis-generating. Improved progression-free and overall survival was found to be associated with pretreatment peripheral blood TCR clonality below the median. Among patients with durable benefit, tumor-associated TCR clones showed greater expansion in peripheral blood 3 weeks after treatment started (n ≈ 20, p = 0.022).

Concerning this clone: This clone's antigen is unknown. Base qualities are not at hand, and no much larger clone is one base apart.

Synthetic TCR analog templates were spiked into each PCR to estimate absolute template abundance from read counts. The immunoSEQ assay used bias-controlled V and J gene primers to amplify TCRbeta CDR3 regions from genomic DNA. Rearranged TCRbeta segments were sequenced at approximately 20X coverage. On the study's bioinformatics: Clustering was used to correct sequencing errors, and CDR3s were annotated against IMGT so that V, D and J genes could be assigned. Out-of-frame and stop-codon sequences were excluded, and only productive TCRbeta rearrangements were used in downstream analyses. To compute clonality, Shannon entropy was normalized by the log of the number of unique productive sequences and then subtracted from one. Clones differing between time points or between blood and tumor were identified using Fisher's exact test with Benjamini-Hochberg correction, with an adjusted p below 0.01 applied as the threshold. TCRdb obtained this table from immuneACCESS and retained in-frame rearrangements with V and J assigned. These tables miss some clones; where compared with another copy, unresolved V genes account for less than half of the shortfall, and the remainder is unexplained. Clonal size and the V and J genes are those of that table, whereas D and trimming came from the DNA. The sample data list 30,000 to 35,000 clones, and 84% of these were observed just once. The top ten hold roughly 29% of the sample.

A total of about 31 patients with locally advanced or metastatic urothelial carcinoma, treated at Memorial Sloan Kettering on a trial protocol, made up the cohort. Peripheral blood mononuclear cells were collected pretreatment and during treatment, with between 1 and 8 total time points obtained per patient. The Qiagen DNeasy Blood extraction kit was used to purify genomic DNA from total PBMCs and tumor samples. Collected pretreatment and during treatment, PBMCs were isolated and stored as previously described. Here V drops 6 bases and J drops 1 base, and the junction holds 3 bases not matched to any gene. CDR1 and CDR2 are read off the germline V gene as SNHLY and FYNNEI. The CDR3 measures 15 amino acids from cysteine to phenylalanine. Just the 45-base CDR3 DNA is kept, in frame starting at base 1.

This material consisted of PBMCs, taken around atezolizumab (anti-PD-L1) treatment. This TCR was recovered from a man aged 55 to 70 with urothelial cancer. The V and J genes are TRBV2 and TRBJ2-5, and TRBD2 aligns with 12 junction nucleotides. The CDR3 reads as follows: CASRLTSGSQETQYF. The sequenced DNA: TGTGCCAGCAGACTGACTAGCGGGAGCCAAGAGACCCAGTACTTC.